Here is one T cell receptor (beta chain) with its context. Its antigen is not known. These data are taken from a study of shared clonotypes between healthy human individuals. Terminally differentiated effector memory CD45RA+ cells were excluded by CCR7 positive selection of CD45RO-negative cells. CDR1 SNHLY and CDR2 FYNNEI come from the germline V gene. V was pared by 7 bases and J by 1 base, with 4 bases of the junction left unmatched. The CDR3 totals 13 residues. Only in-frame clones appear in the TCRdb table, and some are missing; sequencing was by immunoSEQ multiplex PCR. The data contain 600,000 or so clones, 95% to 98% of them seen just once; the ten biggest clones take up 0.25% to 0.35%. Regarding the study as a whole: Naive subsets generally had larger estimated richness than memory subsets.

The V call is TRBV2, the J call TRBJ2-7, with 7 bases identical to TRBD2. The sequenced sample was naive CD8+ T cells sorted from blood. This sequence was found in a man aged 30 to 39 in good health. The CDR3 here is CASKASGSYEQYF. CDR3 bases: TGTGCCAGCAAGGCTAGCGGATCCTACGAGCAGTACTTC. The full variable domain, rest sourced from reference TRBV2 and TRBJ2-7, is EPEVTQTPSHQVTQMGQEVILRCVPISNHLYFYWYRQILGQKVEFLVSFYNNEISEKSEIFDDQFSVERPDGSNFTLKIRSTKLEDSAMYFCASKASGSYEQYFGPGTRLTVT.